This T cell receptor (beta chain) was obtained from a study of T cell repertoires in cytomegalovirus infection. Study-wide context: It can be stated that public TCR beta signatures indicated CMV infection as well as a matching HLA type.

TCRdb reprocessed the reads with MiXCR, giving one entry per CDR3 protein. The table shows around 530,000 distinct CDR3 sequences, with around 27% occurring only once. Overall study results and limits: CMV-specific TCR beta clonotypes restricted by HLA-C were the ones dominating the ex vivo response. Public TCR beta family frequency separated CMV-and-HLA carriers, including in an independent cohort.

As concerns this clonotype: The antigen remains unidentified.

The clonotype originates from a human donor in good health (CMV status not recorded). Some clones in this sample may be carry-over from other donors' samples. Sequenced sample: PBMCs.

CDR3 sequence: CASSYSSVSTDTQYF. The CDR3 DNA follows: TGTGCCAGCAGTTACTCGTCAGTTAGCACAGATACGCAGTATTTT. This chain links TRBV6-6 with TRBJ2-3; D is uncertain. The V end was cut by 0 bases, the J end by 0 bases, with 7 bases between. CDR3 length: 15 residues. The germline V gene encodes CDR1 MNHNY and CDR2 SVGAGI (reference sequence).